Described below is a single T cell receptor (beta chain) sequence and its context. The clone's antigen remains unknown. No base qualities exist here, and no much larger clone lies one base off it. The entry originates in a study of blood T cell repertoires in COVID-19 (dated by TCRdb to the early 2020s). With regard to the full study: Samples from collaborators originated in the United States, Italy and Spain and spanned both the acute and convalescent phases of COVID-19. The prospective study material was composed of cDNA or gDNA derived from T cells, B-cell-depleted T cells, or PBMCs. The dataset comprised deeply sampled blood TCRbeta repertoires from subjects exposed to, actively infected with, or recovered from COVID-19. The repertoires were released in a freely available public database intended as a resource for research on the immune response to SARS-CoV-2. The samples were drawn from two sources: the first 160 participants of the ongoing ImmuneRACE study, and 1,000 to 1,500 subjects contributed by 6 global collaborators. Sample metadata almost always included a de-identified subject ID, COVID-19 status, age in years and sex. HLA class I and class II types, where available, came from metadata supplied by the sample provider rather than from assay-based typing.

Each collaborating institution followed its own protocols to collect whole blood in K2EDTA tubes. For TCRbeta analysis, collaborator samples were shipped as frozen whole blood, as isolated PBMCs, or as DNA extracted from either sample type. Taken from cysteine to phenylalanine, the CDR3 has 15 residues. Only the CDR3 portion is preserved as DNA: 45 bases, with reading frame beginning at the first base. For CDR1 and CDR2, the germline V gene lists MDHEN and SYDVKM. Cut back by 7 bases and 4 bases, the V and J ends lie 16 bases apart. What the research found in general, with its limitations: The quantity of clinical and demographic metadata differed by source and by participant and was supplied without curation.

TCRbeta CDR3 regions were amplified from genomic DNA by means of the immunoSEQ Assay, a bias-controlled multiplex PCR. In the paper's pipeline: Nucleated cell counts per sample were estimated from amplification of reference gene primers within the assay. Sequence reads were collapsed and filtered to measure the absolute abundance of every unique TCRbeta CDR3 rearrangement. Productive Simpson clonality was computed per sample as the square root of Simpson's diversity index over productive rearrangements. TCRdb retrieved this table from immuneACCESS and kept in-frame rearrangements only. Not all clones are present; in checked studies, unresolved V genes account for under half, and no reason is known for the remainder. The V and J calls and the clone size are those of that table, but D and trimming were determined from the DNA. The sample yields 200,000 to 300,000 clones; 75% to 85% were counted once. The biggest ten clones account for 4.7% of the sample.

Input material: peripheral blood. The sequence is built from TRBV28 and TRBJ2-2; the best D guess is TRBD2, with 7 bases matching. The source is a woman in her seventies with acute or convalescent COVID-19. DNA sequence: TGTGCCAGCACCCTTGGGGGGGCGAGCACCGGGGAGCTGTTTTTT. Protein translation: CASTLGGASTGELFF.